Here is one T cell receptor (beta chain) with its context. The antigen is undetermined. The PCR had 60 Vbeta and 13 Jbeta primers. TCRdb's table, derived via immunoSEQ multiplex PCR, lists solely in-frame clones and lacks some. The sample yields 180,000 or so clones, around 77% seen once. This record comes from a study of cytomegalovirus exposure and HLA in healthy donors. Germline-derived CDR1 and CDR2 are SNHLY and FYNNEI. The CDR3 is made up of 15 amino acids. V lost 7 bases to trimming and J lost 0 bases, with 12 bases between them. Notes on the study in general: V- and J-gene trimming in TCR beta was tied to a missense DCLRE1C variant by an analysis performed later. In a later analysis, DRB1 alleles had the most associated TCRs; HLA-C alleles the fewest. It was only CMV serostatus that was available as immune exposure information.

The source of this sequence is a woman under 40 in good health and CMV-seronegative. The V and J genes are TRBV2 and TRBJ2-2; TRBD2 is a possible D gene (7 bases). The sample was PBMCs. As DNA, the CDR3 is TGTGCCAGCACCCGGCGGGGGCCGAACACCGGGGAGCTGTTTTTT. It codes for CASTRRGPNTGELFF.